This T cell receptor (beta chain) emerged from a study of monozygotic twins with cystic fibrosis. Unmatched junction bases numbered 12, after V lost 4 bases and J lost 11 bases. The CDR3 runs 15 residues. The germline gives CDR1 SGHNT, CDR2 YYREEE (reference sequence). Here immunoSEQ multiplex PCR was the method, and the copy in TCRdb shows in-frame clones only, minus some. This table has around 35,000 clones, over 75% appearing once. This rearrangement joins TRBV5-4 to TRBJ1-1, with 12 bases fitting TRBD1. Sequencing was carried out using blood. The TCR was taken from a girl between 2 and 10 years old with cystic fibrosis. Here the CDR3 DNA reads TGTGCCAGCAGCGGGGGACAGGGGGCGTCTGAGGAGGCTTTCTTT. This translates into CASSGGQGASEEAFF.